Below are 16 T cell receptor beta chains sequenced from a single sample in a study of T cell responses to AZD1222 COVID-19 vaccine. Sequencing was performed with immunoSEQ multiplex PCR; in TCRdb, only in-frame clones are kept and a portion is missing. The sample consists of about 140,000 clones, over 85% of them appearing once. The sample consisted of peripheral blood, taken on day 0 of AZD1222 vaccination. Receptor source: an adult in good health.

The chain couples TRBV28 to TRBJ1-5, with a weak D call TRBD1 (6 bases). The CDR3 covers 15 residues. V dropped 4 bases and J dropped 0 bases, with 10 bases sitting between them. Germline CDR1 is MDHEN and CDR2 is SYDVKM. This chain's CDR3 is CASSWGDNSNQPQHF. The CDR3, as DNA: TGTGCCAGCAGTTGGGGGGACAATAGCAATCAGCCCCAGCATTTT.

DNA of the CDR3: TGTGCCAGTAGTATCCAGGGGGGCAATGAGCAGTTCTTC. It is translated as CASSIQGGNEQFF. This chain joins TRBV19 and TRBJ2-1, with D perhaps TRBD1 (7 bases). Germline CDR1 is LNHDA and CDR2 is SQIVND (reference sequence). The CDR3 loop spans 13 amino acids. V was clipped by 3 bases and J by 6 bases, with 9 bases between them.

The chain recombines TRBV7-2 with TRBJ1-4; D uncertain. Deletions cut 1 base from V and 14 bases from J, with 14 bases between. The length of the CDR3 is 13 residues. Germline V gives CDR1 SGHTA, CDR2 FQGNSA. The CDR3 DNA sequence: TGTGCCAGCAGCTTAGGGGTGACTAAAAGGCTGTTTTTT. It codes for CASSLGVTKRLFF.

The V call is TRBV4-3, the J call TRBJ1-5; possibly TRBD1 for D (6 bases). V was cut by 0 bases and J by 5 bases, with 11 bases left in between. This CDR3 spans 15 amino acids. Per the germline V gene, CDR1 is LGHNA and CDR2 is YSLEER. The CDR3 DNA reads TGCGCCAGCAGCCAAGATCCTAAGGGGGATCAGCCCCAGCATTTT. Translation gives CASSQDPKGDQPQHF.

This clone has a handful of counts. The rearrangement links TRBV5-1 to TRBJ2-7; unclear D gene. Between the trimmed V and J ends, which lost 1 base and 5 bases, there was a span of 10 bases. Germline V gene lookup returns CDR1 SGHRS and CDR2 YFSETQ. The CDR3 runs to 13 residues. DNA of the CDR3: TGCGCCAGCAGCTTGTGGATCAGAGACGAGCAGTACTTC. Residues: CASSLWIRDEQYF.

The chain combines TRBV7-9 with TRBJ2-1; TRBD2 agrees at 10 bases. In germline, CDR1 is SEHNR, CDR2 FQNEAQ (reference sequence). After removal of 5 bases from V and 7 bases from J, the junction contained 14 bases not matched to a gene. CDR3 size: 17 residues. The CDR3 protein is CASSPPPSGSIVNEQFF. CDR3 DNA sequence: TGTGCCAGCAGCCCACCTCCTAGCGGGAGCATCGTGAATGAGCAGTTCTTC. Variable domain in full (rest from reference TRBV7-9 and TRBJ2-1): DTGVSQNPRHKITKRGQNVTFRCDPISEHNRLYWYRQTLGQGPEFLTYFQNEAQLEKSRLLSDRFSAERPKGSFSTLEIQRTEQGDSAMYLCASSPPPSGSIVNEQFFGPGTRLTVL.

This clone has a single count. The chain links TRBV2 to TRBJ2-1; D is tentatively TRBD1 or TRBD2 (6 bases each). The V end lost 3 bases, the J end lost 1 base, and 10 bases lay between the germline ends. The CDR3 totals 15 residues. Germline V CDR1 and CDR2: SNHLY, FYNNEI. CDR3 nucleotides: TGTGCCAGCAGTGATAGGGGGGCTTCCTACAATGAGCAGTTCTTC. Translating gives CASSDRGASYNEQFF.

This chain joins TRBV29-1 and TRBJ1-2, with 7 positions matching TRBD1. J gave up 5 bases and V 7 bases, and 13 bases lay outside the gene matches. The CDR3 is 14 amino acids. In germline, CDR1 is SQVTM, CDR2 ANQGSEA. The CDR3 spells CSGRDSGLGYGYTF. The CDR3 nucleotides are TGCAGCGGGAGGGACAGCGGGTTAGGGTATGGCTACACCTTC.

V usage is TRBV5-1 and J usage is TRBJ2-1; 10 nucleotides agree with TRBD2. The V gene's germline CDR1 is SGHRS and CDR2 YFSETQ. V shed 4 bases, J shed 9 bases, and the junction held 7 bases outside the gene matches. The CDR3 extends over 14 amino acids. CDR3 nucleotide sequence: TGCGCCAGCAGCCCGCTAGCGGGGGAGAGTGAGCAGTTCTTC. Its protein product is CASSPLAGESEQFF.

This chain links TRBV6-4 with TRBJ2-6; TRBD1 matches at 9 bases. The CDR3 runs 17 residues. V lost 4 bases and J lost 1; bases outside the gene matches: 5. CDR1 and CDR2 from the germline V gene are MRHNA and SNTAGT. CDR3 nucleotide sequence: TGTGCCAGCAGTGGAACAGGGGGCGATTCTGGGGCCAACGTCCTGACTTTC. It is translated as CASSGTGGDSGANVLTF.

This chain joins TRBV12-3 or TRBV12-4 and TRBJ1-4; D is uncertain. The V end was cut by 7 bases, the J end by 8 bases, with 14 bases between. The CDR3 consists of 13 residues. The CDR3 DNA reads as TGTGCCAGCAACGAAAGGACCGGCGAAAAACTGTTTTTT. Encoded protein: CASNERTGEKLFF.

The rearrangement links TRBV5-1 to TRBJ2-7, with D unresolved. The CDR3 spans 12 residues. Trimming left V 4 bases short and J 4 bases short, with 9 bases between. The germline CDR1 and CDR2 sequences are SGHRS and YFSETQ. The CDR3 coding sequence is TGCGCCAGCAGCCCCGAGGATTACGAGCAGTACTTC. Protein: CASSPEDYEQYF.

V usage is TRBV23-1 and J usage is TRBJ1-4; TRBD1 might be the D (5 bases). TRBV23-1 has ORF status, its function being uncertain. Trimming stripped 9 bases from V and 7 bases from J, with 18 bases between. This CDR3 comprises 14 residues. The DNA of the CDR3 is TGCGCCAGACCCCATAGCAGGGATTCTGAAAAACTGTTTTTT. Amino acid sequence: CARPHSRDSEKLFF.

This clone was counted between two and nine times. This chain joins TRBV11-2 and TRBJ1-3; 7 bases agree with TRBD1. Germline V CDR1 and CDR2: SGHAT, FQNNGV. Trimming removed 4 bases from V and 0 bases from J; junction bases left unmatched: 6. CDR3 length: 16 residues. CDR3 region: CASSSWTGVSGNTIYF. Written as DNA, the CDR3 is TGTGCCAGCAGCTCTTGGACAGGAGTCTCTGGAAACACCATATATTTT.

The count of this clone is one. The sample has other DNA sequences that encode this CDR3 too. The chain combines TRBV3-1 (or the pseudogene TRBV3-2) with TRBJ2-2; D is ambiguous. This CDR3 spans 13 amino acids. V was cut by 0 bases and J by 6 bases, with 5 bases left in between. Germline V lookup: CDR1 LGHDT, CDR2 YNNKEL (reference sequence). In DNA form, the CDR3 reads TGTGCCAGCAGCCAAGATGTCCCCGGGGAGCTGTTTTTT. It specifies CASSQDVPGELFF.

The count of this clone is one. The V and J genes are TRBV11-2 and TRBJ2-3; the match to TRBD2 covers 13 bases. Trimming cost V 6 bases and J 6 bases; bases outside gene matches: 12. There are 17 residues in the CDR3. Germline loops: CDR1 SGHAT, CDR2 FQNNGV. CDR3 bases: TGTGCCAGCAGATCCCAACTAGCGGGAGGGCCGTACGATACGCAGTATTTT. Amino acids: CASRSQLAGGPYDTQYF. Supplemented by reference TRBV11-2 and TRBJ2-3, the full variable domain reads EAGVAQSPRYKIIEKRQSVAFWCNPISGHATLYWYQQILGQGPKLLIQFQNNGVVDDSQLPKDRFSAERLKGVDSTLKIQPAKLEDSAVYLCASRSQLAGGPYDTQYFGPGTRLTVL.